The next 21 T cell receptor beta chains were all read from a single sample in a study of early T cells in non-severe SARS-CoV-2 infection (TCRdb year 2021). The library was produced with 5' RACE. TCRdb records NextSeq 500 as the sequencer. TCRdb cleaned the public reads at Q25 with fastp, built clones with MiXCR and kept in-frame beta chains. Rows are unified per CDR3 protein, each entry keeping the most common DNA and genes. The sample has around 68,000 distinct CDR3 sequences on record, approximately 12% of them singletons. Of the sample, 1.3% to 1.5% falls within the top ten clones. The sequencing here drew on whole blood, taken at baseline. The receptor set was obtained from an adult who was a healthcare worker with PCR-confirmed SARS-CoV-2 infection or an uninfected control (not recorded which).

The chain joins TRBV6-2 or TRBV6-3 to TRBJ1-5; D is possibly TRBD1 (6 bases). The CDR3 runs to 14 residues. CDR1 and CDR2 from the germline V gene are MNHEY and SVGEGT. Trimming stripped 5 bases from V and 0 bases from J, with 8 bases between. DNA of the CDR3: TGTGCCAGCAGTACACAGGGTAGCAATCAGCCCCAGCATTTT. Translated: CASSTQGSNQPQHF.

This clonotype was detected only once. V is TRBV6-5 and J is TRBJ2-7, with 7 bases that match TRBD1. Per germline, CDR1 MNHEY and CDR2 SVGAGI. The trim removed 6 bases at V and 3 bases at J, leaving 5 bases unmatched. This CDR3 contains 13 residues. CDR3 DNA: TGTGCCAGCAGGAGGGGACAGAACTACGAGCAGTACTTC. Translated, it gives CASRRGQNYEQYF.

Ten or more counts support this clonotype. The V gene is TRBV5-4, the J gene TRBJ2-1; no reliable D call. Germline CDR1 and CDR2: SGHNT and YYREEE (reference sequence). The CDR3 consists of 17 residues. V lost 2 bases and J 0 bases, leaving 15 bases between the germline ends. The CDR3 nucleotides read TGTGCCAGCAGCTTTAGCACAGCTCTACCCTCCTACAATGAGCAGTTCTTC. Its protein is CASSFSTALPSYNEQFF.

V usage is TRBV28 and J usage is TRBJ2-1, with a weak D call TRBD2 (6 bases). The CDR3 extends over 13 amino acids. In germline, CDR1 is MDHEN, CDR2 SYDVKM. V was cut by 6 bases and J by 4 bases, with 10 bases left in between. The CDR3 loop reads CASRGTSYNEQFF. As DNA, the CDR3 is TGTGCCAGCAGGGGGACTTCGTACAATGAGCAGTTCTTC.

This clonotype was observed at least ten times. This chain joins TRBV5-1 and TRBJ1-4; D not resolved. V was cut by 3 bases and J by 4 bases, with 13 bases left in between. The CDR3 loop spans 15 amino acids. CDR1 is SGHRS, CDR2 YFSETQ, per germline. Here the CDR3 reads CASSYRTKLNEKLFF. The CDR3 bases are TGCGCCAGCAGCTACCGAACAAAGCTTAATGAAAAACTGTTTTTT. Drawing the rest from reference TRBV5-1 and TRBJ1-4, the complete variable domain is KAGVTQTPRYLIKTRGQQVTLSCSPISGHRSVSWYQQTPGQGLQFLFEYFSETQRNKGNFPGRFSGRQFSNSRSEMNVSTLELGDSALYLCASSYRTKLNEKLFFGSGTQLSVL.

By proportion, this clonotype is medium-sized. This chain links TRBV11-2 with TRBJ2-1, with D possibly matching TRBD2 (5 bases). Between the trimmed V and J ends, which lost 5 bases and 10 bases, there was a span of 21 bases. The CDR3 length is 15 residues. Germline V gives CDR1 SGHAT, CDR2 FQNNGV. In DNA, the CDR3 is TGTGCCAGCAGCCACCTGTTTCGGACTGGAGAAGAGCAGTTCTTC. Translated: CASSHLFRTGEEQFF.

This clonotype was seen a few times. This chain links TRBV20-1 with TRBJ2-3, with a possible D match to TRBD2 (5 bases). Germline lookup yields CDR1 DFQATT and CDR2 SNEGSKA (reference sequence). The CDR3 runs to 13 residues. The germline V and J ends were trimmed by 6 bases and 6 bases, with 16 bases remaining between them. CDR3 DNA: TGCAGTGCCGTTAAGACTACAGCGGATACGCAGTATTTT. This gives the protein CSAVKTTADTQYF.

In DNA form, the CDR3 reads TGTGCCAGTAGCGGGGGCAGGGTCAACTACAATGAGCAGTTCTTC. Encoded protein: CASSGGRVNYNEQFF. The chain carries TRBV19 and TRBJ2-1; D is tentatively TRBD1 or TRBD2 (6 bases each). V lost 6 bases and J 3 bases, leaving 15 bases between the germline ends. The CDR3 spans 15 residues. CDR1 LNHDA and CDR2 SQIVND come from the germline V gene (reference sequence).

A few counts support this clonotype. This chain's CDR3 is CSVEDGARGFEAFF. The CDR3 DNA follows: TGCAGCGTTGAAGATGGGGCCAGGGGCTTTGAAGCTTTCTTT. The chain joins TRBV29-1 to TRBJ1-1; perhaps TRBD1 as D (6 bases). This CDR3 has 14 residues. Trimming pared 0 bases from V and 7 bases from J, leaving 15 bases between. Germline CDR1 is SQVTM and CDR2 is ANQGSEA.

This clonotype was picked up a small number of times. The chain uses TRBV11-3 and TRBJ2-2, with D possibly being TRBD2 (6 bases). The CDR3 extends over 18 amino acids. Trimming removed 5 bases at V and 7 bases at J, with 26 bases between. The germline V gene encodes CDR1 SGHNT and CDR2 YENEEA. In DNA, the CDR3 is TGTGCCAGCAGCCCTAGCCATCTGGGGCGGGGAATGAGCGGGGAGCTGTTTTTT. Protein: CASSPSHLGRGMSGELFF.

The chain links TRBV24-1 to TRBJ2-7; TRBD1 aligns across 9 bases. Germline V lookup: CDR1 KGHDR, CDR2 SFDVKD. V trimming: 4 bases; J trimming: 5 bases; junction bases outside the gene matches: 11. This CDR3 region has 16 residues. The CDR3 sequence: CATSEASGTGFNEQYF. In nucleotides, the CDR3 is TGTGCCACCAGTGAGGCATCCGGGACAGGGTTCAACGAGCAGTACTTC.

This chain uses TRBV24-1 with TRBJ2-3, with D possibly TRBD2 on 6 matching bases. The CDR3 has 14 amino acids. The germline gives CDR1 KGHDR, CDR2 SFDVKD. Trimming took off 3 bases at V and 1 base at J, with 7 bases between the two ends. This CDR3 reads CATSDTGGTDTQYF. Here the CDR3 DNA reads TGTGCCACCAGTGATACGGGGGGCACAGATACGCAGTATTTT.

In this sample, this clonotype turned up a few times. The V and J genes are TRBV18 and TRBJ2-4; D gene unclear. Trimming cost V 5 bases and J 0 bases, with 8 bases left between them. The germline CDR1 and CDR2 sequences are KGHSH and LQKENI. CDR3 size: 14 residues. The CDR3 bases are TGTGCCAGCTCATCCGGGCTAGCCAAAAACATTCAGTACTTC. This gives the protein CASSSGLAKNIQYF.

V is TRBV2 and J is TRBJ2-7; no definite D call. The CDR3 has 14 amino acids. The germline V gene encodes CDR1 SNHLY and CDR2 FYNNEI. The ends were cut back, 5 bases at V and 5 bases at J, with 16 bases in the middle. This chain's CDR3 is CASSQAATVDEQYF. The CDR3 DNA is TGTGCCAGCAGTCAGGCAGCGACGGTGGACGAGCAGTACTTC.

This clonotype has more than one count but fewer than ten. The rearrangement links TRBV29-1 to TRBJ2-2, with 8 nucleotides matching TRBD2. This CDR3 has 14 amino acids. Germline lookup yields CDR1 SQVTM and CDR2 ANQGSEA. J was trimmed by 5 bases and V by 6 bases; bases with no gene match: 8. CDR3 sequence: CSVCGLAPTGELFF. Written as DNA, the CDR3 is TGCAGCGTCTGCGGACTAGCCCCAACCGGGGAGCTGTTTTTT.

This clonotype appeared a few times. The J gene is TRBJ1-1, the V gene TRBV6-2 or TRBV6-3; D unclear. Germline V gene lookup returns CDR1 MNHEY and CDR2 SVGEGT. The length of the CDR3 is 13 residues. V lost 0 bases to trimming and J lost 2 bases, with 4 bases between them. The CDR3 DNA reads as TGTGCCAGCAGTTACTCGACCAACACTGAAGCTTTCTTT. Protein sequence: CASSYSTNTEAFF.

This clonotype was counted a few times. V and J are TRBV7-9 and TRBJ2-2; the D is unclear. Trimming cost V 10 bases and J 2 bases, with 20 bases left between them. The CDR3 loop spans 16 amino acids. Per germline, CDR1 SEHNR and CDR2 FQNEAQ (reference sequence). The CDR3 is CAIQVRPNSNTGELFF. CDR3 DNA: TGTGCCATTCAGGTGCGACCGAACTCAAACACCGGGGAGCTGTTTTTT.

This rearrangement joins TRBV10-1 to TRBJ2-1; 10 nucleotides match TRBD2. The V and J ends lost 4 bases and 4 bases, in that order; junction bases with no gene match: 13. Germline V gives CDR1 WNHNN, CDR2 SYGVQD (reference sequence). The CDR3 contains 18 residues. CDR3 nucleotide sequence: TGCGCCAGCAGTGGCGCGAATAGCGGGAGGCCTCCATACAATGAGCAGTTCTTC. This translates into CASSGANSGRPPYNEQFF.

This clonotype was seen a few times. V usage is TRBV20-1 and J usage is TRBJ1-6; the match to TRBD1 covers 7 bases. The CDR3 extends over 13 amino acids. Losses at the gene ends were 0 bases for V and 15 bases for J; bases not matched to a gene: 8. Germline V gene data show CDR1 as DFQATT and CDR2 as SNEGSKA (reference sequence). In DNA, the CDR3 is TGCAGTGCTAGAGAGAGGAGGACAGGAGACCTCCACTTT. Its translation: CSARERRTGDLHF.

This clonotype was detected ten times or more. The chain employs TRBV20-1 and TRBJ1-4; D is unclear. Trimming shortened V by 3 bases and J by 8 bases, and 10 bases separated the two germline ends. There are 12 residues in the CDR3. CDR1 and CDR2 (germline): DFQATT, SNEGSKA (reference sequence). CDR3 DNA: TGCAGTGCTAGTGGCCCGGGCGAAAAACTGTTTTTT. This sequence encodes CSASGPGEKLFF.

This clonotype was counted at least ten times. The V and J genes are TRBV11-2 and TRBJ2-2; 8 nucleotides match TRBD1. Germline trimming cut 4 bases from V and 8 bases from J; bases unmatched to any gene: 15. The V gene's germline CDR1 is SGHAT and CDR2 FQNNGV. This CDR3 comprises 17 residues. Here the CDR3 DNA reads TGTGCCAGCAGCTCTCTTCAGGGGGCGATAAAACTTGGGGAGCTGTTTTTT. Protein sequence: CASSSLQGAIKLGELFF.